This T cell receptor beta chain was identified in a study of metastatic and nonmetastatic thyroid tumors. Overall study context: Across peripheral blood and tumor or nodule tissue samples taken from malignant and benign thyroid patients, the repertoires were compared with one another. Whole-study results and caveats: According to reports, the diversity of TCR beta was significantly higher in malignant thyroid tumors than in benign nodules, and this held in both blood and tumor samples.

In the original processing: CDR3 was compared across clinicopathological groups, and the resulting differences were used to build a distant-metastasis classifier for papillary thyroid cancer. TCRdb re-clonotyped the PCR reads through MiXCR. None of the V and J calls come from the authors' own analysis; TCRdb made them. The data show about 16,000 clones, with under 35% seen just once and under 12% held by the top ten. All patients were treatment-naive before thyroid surgery. This clone is labeled as medium-sized. Its target is unknown. V lost 3 bases and J lost 1, with 6 bases in between. The CDR3 runs to 14 residues.

This chain joins TRBV12-3 or TRBV12-4 and TRBJ2-2, with no clear D. The receptor was derived from a female donor with papillary thyroid cancer or a benign thyroid nodule (not recorded which). Some clones in this sample may be carry-over from other donors' samples. The specimen sequenced was blood. The CDR3, as DNA: TGTGCCAGCAGTTTTGCAGGGAACACCGGGGAGCTGTTTTTT. Residues: CASSFAGNTGELFF.